The sequence of this T cell receptor (beta chain) was determined in a study of blood T cells in healthy people across ages. CDR1 is LNHDA and CDR2 is SQIVND in the germline V gene (reference sequence). The CDR3 runs to 15 residues. After removal of 9 bases from V and 6 bases from J, the junction contained 10 bases not matched to a gene. Donors were systemically healthy Caucasian individuals from Russia aged 6 to 90 years. Through a sample-barcoded 5' primer and a J-beta primer mix, a second PCR was run for roughly 7 to 11 cycles. MiXCR, applied by TCRdb to the 5' RACE reads, yields one record per CDR3 protein. The table lists about 1,400,000 distinct CDR3 sequences, roughly 40% of them singletons.

The chain has TRBV19 and TRBJ1-5; 11 positions match TRBD1. The sequenced sample consisted of blood. The receptor was isolated from a woman aged 18-29 years in good health. DNA of the CDR3: TGTGCCAGCAACAAAGGACAGGGGGCTTTTCAGCCCCAGCATTTT. Translated: CASNKGQGAFQPQHF.